This T cell receptor beta chain was identified in a study of molecular identifiers for immune sequencing clone quantification. Study results and limitations: Clones above 20 RNA copies contained over 98% of effector molecules and under 1% of naive molecules.

Sorting isolated naive CD8 T cells as CD8+CD4-CCR7+CD45RA+ events. It was with previously described methods and listed TCR primers that bulk TCR libraries were made. TCRdb passed the PCR reads through MiXCR, listing each CDR3 protein once. The sample contains about 640,000 distinct CDR3 sequences, approximately 20% of which appear only once. This clonotype has at least ten counts. Its antigen is currently unknown. Germline V lookup: CDR1 KGHDR, CDR2 SFDVKD. The CDR3 is 15 residues long. V lost 1 base, J lost 3 bases, and 8 bases lay in between. The sequence derives from a human donor in good health. Some libraries in this study had Jurkat cell RNA spiked in. Sequenced: naive CD8+ T cells from blood, with Jurkat cell RNA spiked in. Subset: FACS-sorted CD8+CD4-CCR7+CD45RA+ naive T cells. This rearrangement joins TRBV24-1 to TRBJ2-2; the D gene is possibly TRBD1 (6 bases). The CDR3 here is CATSDFGTYTGELFF. CDR3 nucleotides: TGTGCCACCAGTGATTTCGGGACATACACCGGGGAGCTGTTTTTT.